A single T cell receptor beta chain is shown here with its context. Antigen unknown. The data stem from a study of shared clonotypes between healthy human individuals. Overall study context: A donor's plate count was three for CD4 naive and three for CD4 memory; CD8 naive had two and CD8 memory one. Findings and limits, study-wide: A handful of donors held about 4.6% of naive CD4 clonotypes in common.

Trimming shortened V by 3 bases and J by 6 bases, and 12 bases separated the two germline ends. The germline gives CDR1 ENHRY, CDR2 SYGVKD. This CDR3 has 13 residues. Original data processing: Filtering of immunoSEQ junctional sequences could not match full-length read filtering. TCRdb keeps only in-frame clones here, not all; method: immunoSEQ multiplex PCR. V, J and clone size are taken as reported in that table, and D and trimming were inferred from the DNA itself. Of 1.4 million to 1.5 million clones in the sample, roughly 95% were seen once. The sequence derives from a man younger than 40 in good health. The J gene is TRBJ2-7, the V gene TRBV10-3; tentative D call: TRBD2 (7 bases). Input material: naive CD4+ T cells sorted from blood. Subset here: CD45RA+ positively selected. The CDR3 sequence: CAISDGGRSEQYF. In DNA form, the CDR3 reads TGTGCCATCAGTGACGGGGGGCGAAGCGAGCAGTACTTC.